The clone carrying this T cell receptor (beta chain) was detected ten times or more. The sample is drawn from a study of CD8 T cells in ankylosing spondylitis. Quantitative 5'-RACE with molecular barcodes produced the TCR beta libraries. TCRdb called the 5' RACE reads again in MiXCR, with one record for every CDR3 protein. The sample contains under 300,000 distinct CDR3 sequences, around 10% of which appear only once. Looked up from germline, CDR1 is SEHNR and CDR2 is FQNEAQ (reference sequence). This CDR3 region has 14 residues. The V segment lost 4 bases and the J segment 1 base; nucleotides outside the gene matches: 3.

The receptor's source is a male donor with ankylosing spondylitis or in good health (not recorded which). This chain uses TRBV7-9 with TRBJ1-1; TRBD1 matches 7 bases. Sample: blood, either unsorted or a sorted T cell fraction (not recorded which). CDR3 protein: CASSSRGRNTEAFF. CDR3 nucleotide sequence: TGTGCCAGCAGCTCAAGGGGGCGGAACACTGAAGCTTTCTTT.